A selection of T cell receptor beta chains follows, all from one sample in a study of shared T cell receptors in the human thymus. This table comes from immunoSEQ multiplex PCR, and its TCRdb copy is limited to in-frame clones, with some not included. The sample holds around 340,000 clones, around 95% seen once. The sequenced sample was thymocytes. These receptor sequences come from a human donor. The CDR3 runs from the conserved cysteine through the conserved F or W. Fields, in order: clone size, D gene, V gene, J gene, CDR3 DNA, CDR3 protein. A D gene is named only where the DNA matches it firmly. Rows give clone size only sometimes, using once, few, many, or a class for an expanded clone.

clone size: .; D gene: TRBD2; V gene: TRBV19; J gene: TRBJ2-1; CDR3 DNA: TGTGCCAGTAGTTTTCCTAGCGGGGCGTACAATGAGCAGTTCTTC; CDR3 protein: CASSFPSGAYNEQFF
clone size: .; D gene: TRBD1; V gene: TRBV11-1; J gene: TRBJ2-2; CDR3 DNA: TGTGCCAGCAGCCCATCGACAGGGCCCACCTCGAACACCGGGGAGCTGTTTTTT; CDR3 protein: CASSPSTGPTSNTGELFF
clone size: once; D gene: .; V gene: TRBV19; J gene: TRBJ1-4; CDR3 DNA: TGTGCCAGTAGTATAGGGGCAGGCCTTAATGAAAAACTGTTTTTT; CDR3 protein: CASSIGAGLNEKLFF
clone size: .; D gene: TRBD1; V gene: TRBV2; J gene: TRBJ2-5; CDR3 DNA: TGTGCCAGCAGGGACAGGGGGACGGAAGAGACCCAGTACTTC; CDR3 protein: CASRDRGTEETQYF
clone size: .; D gene: TRBD1; V gene: TRBV6-6; J gene: TRBJ1-2; CDR3 DNA: TGTGCCAGCAGTTCTGCGGACAGGGGGGCGGTCTATGGCTACACCTTC; CDR3 protein: CASSSADRGAVYGYTF
clone size: .; D gene: TRBD1; V gene: TRBV29-1; J gene: TRBJ1-2; CDR3 DNA: TGCAGCGTTGGCTCTCTCCGGGACAGGGGACCAACTAACTATGGCTACACCTTC; CDR3 protein: CSVGSLRDRGPTNYGYTF
clone size: .; D gene: .; V gene: TRBV28; J gene: TRBJ2-3; CDR3 DNA: TGTGCCAGCAACACGCCGGGACCCCATTGGACAGATACGCAGTATTTT; CDR3 protein: CASNTPGPHWTDTQYF
clone size: .; D gene: .; V gene: TRBV29-1; J gene: TRBJ2-7; CDR3 DNA: TGCAGCGTTGATTCGTGGACATATCCCTACGAGCAGTACTTC; CDR3 protein: CSVDSWTYPYEQYF
clone size: once; D gene: .; V gene: TRBV27; J gene: TRBJ2-7; CDR3 DNA: TGTGCCAGCACCGCGGTTTCCTACGAGCAGTACTTC; CDR3 protein: CASTAVSYEQYF
clone size: .; D gene: .; V gene: TRBV5-1; J gene: TRBJ2-3; CDR3 DNA: TGCGCCAGCAGCTTGGAGGATAGAACAGGTATCACAGATACGCAGTATTTT; CDR3 protein: CASSLEDRTGITDTQYF
clone size: .; D gene: .; V gene: TRBV18; J gene: TRBJ1-1; CDR3 DNA: TGTGCCAGCTCACGGGCGGTCGGTGAAGCTTTCTTT; CDR3 protein: CASSRAVGEAFF
clone size: .; D gene: .; V gene: TRBV11-2; J gene: TRBJ2-7; CDR3 DNA: TGTGCCAGCAGCTCCCCTTCCTACGAGCAGTACTTC; CDR3 protein: CASSSPSYEQYF
clone size: .; D gene: TRBD1; V gene: TRBV28; J gene: TRBJ2-7; CDR3 DNA: TGTGCCAGCAGTTTCTCGGGACAGGGAGCCTACGAGCAGTACTTC; CDR3 protein: CASSFSGQGAYEQYF
clone size: .; D gene: TRBD2; V gene: TRBV30; J gene: TRBJ2-7; CDR3 DNA: TGTGCCTGGAGCCCTACCGGGACTAGCGGTTCCGAGCAGTACTTC; CDR3 protein: CAWSPTGTSGSEQYF
clone size: .; D gene: .; V gene: TRBV5-1; J gene: TRBJ1-1; CDR3 DNA: TGCGCCAGCAGCTCCGGACCGCTGAACACTGAAGCTTTCTTT; CDR3 protein: CASSSGPLNTEAFF
clone size: .; D gene: TRBD1; V gene: TRBV28; J gene: TRBJ1-2; CDR3 DNA: TGTGCCAGCAGTTTAAGTAGGGGTCGGCAGGGGGACTATGGCTACACCTTC; CDR3 protein: CASSLSRGRQGDYGYTF
clone size: .; D gene: .; V gene: TRBV27; J gene: TRBJ2-3; CDR3 DNA: TGTGCCAGCAAATTCAGGCAGTTCACAGATACGCAGTATTTT; CDR3 protein: CASKFRQFTDTQYF
clone size: .; D gene: .; V gene: TRBV28; J gene: TRBJ2-7; CDR3 DNA: TGTGCCAGCAGTGGGGGGATCGAATACTACGAGCAGTACTTC; CDR3 protein: CASSGGIEYYEQYF
clone size: .; D gene: TRBD1; V gene: TRBV7-3; J gene: TRBJ2-1; CDR3 DNA: TGTGCCAGCAGCCTCCAACAGGGGAACGGCTACAATGAGCAGTTCTTC; CDR3 protein: CASSLQQGNGYNEQFF
clone size: .; D gene: TRBD2; V gene: TRBV5-4; J gene: TRBJ2-5; CDR3 DNA: TGTGCCAGCAGCTTGGAAGCTAGCGGAAAAGAGACCCAGTACTTC; CDR3 protein: CASSLEASGKETQYF
clone size: .; D gene: .; V gene: TRBV6-1; J gene: TRBJ1-3; CDR3 DNA: TGTGCCAGCAGCCTGAGGGGAAACACCATATATTTT; CDR3 protein: CASSLRGNTIYF
clone size: .; D gene: .; V gene: TRBV5-1; J gene: TRBJ2-7; CDR3 DNA: TGCGCCAGCAGCTTGTGCAGGGGTAACAACGAGCAGTACTTC; CDR3 protein: CASSLCRGNNEQYF
clone size: .; D gene: TRBD2; V gene: TRBV27; J gene: TRBJ2-3; CDR3 DNA: TGTGCCAGCAGTTCCCTAGGCGGGAGTAGCACAGATACGCAGTATTTT; CDR3 protein: CASSSLGGSSTDTQYF
clone size: once; D gene: .; V gene: TRBV11-2; J gene: TRBJ2-2; CDR3 DNA: TGTGCCAGCAGCTTCGGGCAGGGCCACAACACCGGGGAGCTGTTTTTT; CDR3 protein: CASSFGQGHNTGELFF
clone size: .; D gene: TRBD1; V gene: TRBV28; J gene: TRBJ1-1; CDR3 DNA: TGTGCCAGCAGTTCGGACAGGGGAGACGACACTGAAGCTTTCTTT; CDR3 protein: CASSSDRGDDTEAFF
clone size: .; D gene: .; V gene: TRBV27; J gene: TRBJ2-5; CDR3 DNA: TGTGCCAGCAGTTCCCTGAGTACCCAAGAGACCCAGTACTTC; CDR3 protein: CASSSLSTQETQYF
clone size: .; D gene: .; V gene: TRBV9; J gene: TRBJ2-3; CDR3 DNA: TGTGCCAGCAGCGTCGTAGCCTGGCGCACAGATACGCAGTATTTT; CDR3 protein: CASSVVAWRTDTQYF
clone size: .; D gene: .; V gene: TRBV6-4; J gene: TRBJ2-3; CDR3 DNA: TGTGCCAGCAGTGACGCTCCGGGAGCCTCCACAGATACGCAGTATTTT; CDR3 protein: CASSDAPGASTDTQYF
clone size: .; D gene: .; V gene: TRBV9; J gene: TRBJ2-7; CDR3 DNA: TGTGCCAGCAGCGTAGTCCCCAGGGCAGGCTATCTACGGGAGCAGTACTTC; CDR3 protein: CASSVVPRAGYLREQYF
clone size: .; D gene: .; V gene: TRBV29-1; J gene: TRBJ2-1; CDR3 DNA: TGCAGCGTTGGAAGACCGGGGGCATCGTACAATGAGCAGTTCTTC; CDR3 protein: CSVGRPGASYNEQFF
clone size: .; D gene: .; V gene: TRBV28; J gene: TRBJ2-4; CDR3 DNA: TGTGCCAGCATTTCTACCCTCCGGGGGCCTAAATTGGGCAAAAACATTCAGTACTTC; CDR3 protein: CASISTLRGPKLGKNIQYF
clone size: .; D gene: .; V gene: TRBV20-1; J gene: TRBJ2-3; CDR3 DNA: TGCAGTGCTAGAGAGGGTACGCAGTATTTT; CDR3 protein: CSAREGTQYF
clone size: once; D gene: .; V gene: TRBV21-1; J gene: TRBJ2-3; CDR3 DNA: TGTGCCAGCAGCAAGATTCCGGGACAGGGGAAACTTTTATGGTCGGGAGGCTGGGCAGATACGCAGTATTTT; CDR3 protein: CASSKIPGQGKLLWSGGWADTQYF
clone size: .; D gene: .; V gene: TRBV7-8; J gene: TRBJ1-5; CDR3 DNA: TGTGCCAGCACCCCCTCCCCGACACCTCCGAGCAATCAGCCCCAGCATTTT; CDR3 protein: CASTPSPTPPSNQPQHF
clone size: .; D gene: .; V gene: TRBV6-6; J gene: TRBJ1-3; CDR3 DNA: TGTGCCAGCAGTGACATGGCAGTTGGAAACACCATATATTTT; CDR3 protein: CASSDMAVGNTIYF
clone size: .; D gene: .; V gene: TRBV20-1; J gene: TRBJ2-7; CDR3 DNA: TGCAGTGCTATAAGCTCCTACGAGCAGTACTTC; CDR3 protein: CSAISSYEQYF
clone size: .; D gene: TRBD2; V gene: TRBV18; J gene: TRBJ2-7; CDR3 DNA: TGTGCCAGCTCACCACCGGCGGGACTAGTGGGCTACGAGCAGTACTTC; CDR3 protein: CASSPPAGLVGYEQYF
clone size: .; D gene: .; V gene: TRBV11-2; J gene: TRBJ1-1; CDR3 DNA: TGTGCCAGCAGCCCGGATCAGGACGGCGTGAACACTGAAGCTTTCTTT; CDR3 protein: CASSPDQDGVNTEAFF
clone size: .; D gene: .; V gene: TRBV6-1; J gene: TRBJ1-5; CDR3 DNA: TGTGCCAGCGCCCTGAAATCTCTGGGCAATCAGCCCCAGCATTTT; CDR3 protein: CASALKSLGNQPQHF
clone size: .; D gene: .; V gene: TRBV7-2; J gene: TRBJ2-2; CDR3 DNA: TGTGCCAGCAGCTTAGCGTACGGGGAGCTGTTTTTT; CDR3 protein: CASSLAYGELFF
clone size: .; D gene: TRBD2; V gene: TRBV6-4; J gene: TRBJ2-5; CDR3 DNA: TGTGCCAGCAGTCGGACTAGCGGGAGGGAAGAGACCCAGTACTTC; CDR3 protein: CASSRTSGREETQYF
clone size: .; D gene: TRBD2; V gene: TRBV10-3; J gene: TRBJ2-5; CDR3 DNA: TGTGCCATCAGTGAGTCAAGCGGGAGAGAGACCCAGTACTTC; CDR3 protein: CAISESSGRETQYF
clone size: .; D gene: .; V gene: TRBV15; J gene: TRBJ2-7; CDR3 DNA: TGTGCCACCAGCTGGACCGACTCATCGTCTAGGAGGCACTACGAGCAGTACTTC; CDR3 protein: CATSWTDSSSRRHYEQYF